This TCR beta chain was recovered during a study of T cells in Graves' hyperthyroidism and ophthalmopathy. Amplified TCR beta CDR3 regions came from RNA transcripts. The HTBI primer set was used in a first-round RT-PCR of the TCR CDR3. TCRdb reanalysed the multiplex PCR reads using MiXCR and keeps one entry per CDR3 protein. The table records over 650,000 distinct CDR3 sequences, less than 45% of them present only once. Study-level results: Model predictions of ophthalmopathy came a median about 6.3 months before onset. Blood also showed most of the thyroid clonotypes that were expanded above 0.001.

V was shortened by 3 bases and J by 1 base, with 9 bases between the two germline ends. The germline CDR1 and CDR2 sequences are LNHDA and SQIVND (reference sequence). The CDR3 loop spans 14 amino acids. Points on this clonotype: Its antigen remains unidentified.

Lactation, pregnancy, other autoimmune disease or uncontrolled infection excluded patients. This sequence joins TRBV19 and TRBJ1-1; D is unclear. The sequence was obtained from an adult man with Graves' disease, either hyperthyroidism or ophthalmopathy (not recorded which). The sequencing input was peripheral blood or thyroid tissue (not recorded which). The CDR3 DNA follows: TGTGCCAGTAGTATGGGCACGGGGAACACTGAAGCTTTCTTT. This sequence encodes CASSMGTGNTEAFF.